The present T cell receptor beta chain was sequenced within a study of blood T cell repertoires in COVID-19 (dated by TCRdb to about 2020). For the wider study: Collaborator samples came from the United States, Italy and Spain and covered acute and convalescent phases of COVID-19. The material from the prospective study consisted of cDNA or gDNA derived from T cells, B-cell-depleted T cells, or PBMCs. Subjects who had been exposed to COVID-19, were actively infected with it, or had recovered from it provided the deeply sampled blood TCRbeta repertoires that made up the dataset. A freely available public database, intended as a resource for researchers studying the immune response to SARS-CoV-2, is where the repertoires were released. The samples were drawn from the first 160 participants of the ongoing ImmuneRACE study and from 1,254 subjects provided by 6 global collaborators. Where available, HLA class I and class II types were taken from metadata supplied by the sample provider and were not determined by assay-based typing. Sample metadata almost always included a de-identified subject ID, COVID-19 status, age in years and sex. Points the paper makes about the study in general: The quantity of clinical and demographic metadata differed by source and by participant and was supplied without curation.

The immunoSEQ Assay, a bias-controlled multiplex PCR, was used to amplify TCRbeta CDR3 regions from genomic DNA. Per the authors' processing: The number of nucleated cells in each sample was estimated from the amplification of reference gene primers within the assay. To quantify the absolute abundance of each unique TCRbeta CDR3 rearrangement, sequence reads were collapsed and filtered. For each sample, productive Simpson clonality was calculated as the square root of Simpson's diversity index across productive rearrangements. This immuneACCESS table, as held by TCRdb, lists in-frame sequences with V and J called but not all clones. Of the missing ones, under half trace to an unresolved V gene in checked studies; the others have no known cause. V, J and clone size reflect that table, while D and trimming were determined from the DNA. The sample records tens of thousands of clones, roughly 91% of which are singletons. The ten largest clones capture roughly a fifth of the sample.

Whole blood was collected in K2EDTA tubes by collaborating institutions according to the institutions' own protocols. For TCRbeta analysis, collaborators shipped samples in one of three forms: frozen whole blood, isolated PBMCs, or DNA extracted from either of those sample types. Note on this clone: Its antigen is unknown. No quality values exist for individual bases; no much larger clone is one base distant.

The CDR3 holds 15 amino acids from the cysteine to the phenylalanine. Just the 45-base CDR3 DNA is kept, in frame starting at base 1. According to the germline V gene (reference sequence), CDR1 reads MNHEY and CDR2 reads SMNVEV. The V end gives up 2 bases and the J end 4 bases, leaving 5 bases in the junction not matched to a gene. The chain is encoded by TRBV27 joined to TRBJ1-3, with 7 middle bases fitting TRBD1. The origin of this receptor is a human donor in a cohort sampled during active COVID-19. The specimen sequenced was peripheral blood. This receptor has the CDR3 CASSLTGVYGNTIYF. Read as DNA, the sequence is TGTGCCAGCAGTTTAACAGGGGTGTACGGAAACACCATATATTTT.